The present TCR beta chain was sequenced within a study of vaccination and CD4 T cells after COVID-19. This CDR3 has 11 residues. V lost 6 bases and J lost 5, with 8 bases in between. CDR1 is MDHEN and CDR2 is SYDVKM in the germline V gene. TCRdb reprocessed the PCR reads via MiXCR and lists one record per CDR3 protein. Of just over 20,000 distinct CDR3 sequences in the sample, roughly 50% are singletons; the top ten hold about 1%. Sequencing used CD4+ T cells from blood, obtained before SARS-CoV-2 vaccination. The clonotype comes from a human donor who had recovered from COVID-19. The genes are TRBV28 and TRBJ2-7; D perhaps matches TRBD1 (6 bases). The CDR3 reads CASRTGNEQYF. CDR3 nucleotide sequence: TGTGCCAGCAGAACAGGGAACGAGCAGTACTTC. Full variable domain (remainder filled in from reference TRBV28 and TRBJ2-7): DVKVTQSSRYLVKRTGEKVFLECVQDMDHENMFWYRQDPGLGLRLIYFSYDVKMKEKGDIPEGYSVSREKKERFSLILESASTNQTSMYLCASRTGNEQYFGPGTRLTVT.